A selection of T cell receptor beta chains follows, all from one sample in a study of blood T cell repertoires in COVID-19. Produced via immunoSEQ multiplex PCR; TCRdb's table is partial and in-frame only. The sample lists some 180,000 clones; 81% were seen once. The sample was peripheral blood. The source is a middle-aged woman with COVID-19, enrolled during active disease. CDR3s leave out the opening cysteine and the closing phenylalanine or tryptophan.

J: TRBJ2-1; length: 16; V: TRBV5-1; CDR3: ASSLLTSGSGFSSEQF
J: TRBJ2-7; length: 11; V: TRBV5-1; CDR3: ASSLGSPGEQY
J: TRBJ2-2; length: 11; V: TRBV25-1; CDR3: ASSVTLGGELF
J: TRBJ2-7; length: 13; V: TRBV4-2; CDR3: ASSQEASGSYEQY
J: TRBJ2-2; length: 14; V: TRBV3-1/TRBV3-2; CDR3: ASSWLAGPNTGELF
J: TRBJ2-7; length: 13; V: TRBV6-4; CDR3: ASSREAGVIYEQY
J: TRBJ1-1; length: 9; V: TRBV20-1; CDR3: SAEGQGAAF
J: TRBJ2-2; length: 17; V: TRBV11-3; CDR3: ASSLDPGWGGPQTGELF
J: TRBJ1-4; length: 13; V: TRBV2; CDR3: ASSDGQASNEKLF
J: TRBJ2-2; length: 14; V: TRBV11-3; CDR3: ASSLRQGARSGELF
J: TRBJ1-5; length: 13; V: TRBV24-1; CDR3: ATSDLSTGNQPQH
J: TRBJ2-3; length: 13; V: TRBV27; CDR3: ASRTRQGITDTQY
J: TRBJ2-2; length: 10; V: TRBV5-4; CDR3: ASSLRGGELF
J: TRBJ2-7; length: 11; V: TRBV6-5; CDR3: ASSSSVQYEQY
J: TRBJ2-5; length: 13; V: TRBV7-9; CDR3: ASSFLAGDQETQY
J: TRBJ2-3; length: 14; V: TRBV7-3; CDR3: ASSLSGGAGTDTQY
J: TRBJ2-1; length: 12; V: TRBV6-5; CDR3: ASSDGLFRGEQF
J: TRBJ1-4; length: 14; V: TRBV7-6; CDR3: ASSTTGMAANEKLF
J: TRBJ1-5; length: 16; V: TRBV28; CDR3: ASSLSPRTGGAGQPQH
J: TRBJ1-3; length: 9; V: TRBV3-1/TRBV3-2; CDR3: ASSQAGIIY
J: TRBJ2-2; length: 17; V: TRBV2; CDR3: AIPELAGTSGRWTGELF
J: TRBJ2-6; length: 17; V: TRBV28; CDR3: ASGLAGVPLVSGANVLT
J: TRBJ2-1; length: 13; V: TRBV7-9; CDR3: ASSLLAGGPYEQF
J: TRBJ2-3; length: 12; V: TRBV18; CDR3: ASLDGRGTDTQY
J: TRBJ2-7; length: 9; V: TRBV20-1; CDR3: SAGQLYEQY
J: TRBJ2-7; length: 13; V: TRBV5-1; CDR3: ASSLEWTTSYEQY
J: TRBJ2-5; length: 15; V: TRBV5-4; CDR3: ASSGLGTSGDQETQY
J: TRBJ2-2; length: 12; V: TRBV7-3; CDR3: ASSPTRNTGELF
J: TRBJ1-5; length: 14; V: TRBV3-1/TRBV3-2; CDR3: ASSQRTGRFGEPQH
J: TRBJ2-1; length: 12; V: TRBV24-1; CDR3: ATSEPPTYNEQF
J: TRBJ2-3; length: 12; V: TRBV2; CDR3: ASSTSGPTDTQY
J: TRBJ1-1; length: 13; V: TRBV6-6; CDR3: ASSSDRSLNTEAF
J: TRBJ1-2; length: 12; V: TRBV27; CDR3: ASSNTGELYGYT
J: TRBJ2-5; length: 13; V: TRBV19; CDR3: ASSIGGTGEETQY
J: TRBJ2-3; length: 12; V: TRBV19; CDR3: ASSIQSRRDTQY
J: TRBJ2-5; length: 13; V: TRBV6-5; CDR3: ASSRSGGEQETQY
J: TRBJ2-1; length: 13; V: TRBV19; CDR3: ASSRVRGLGNEQF
J: TRBJ1-5; length: 15; V: TRBV28; CDR3: ASSFPGRGNANQPQH
J: TRBJ2-1; length: 11; V: TRBV2; CDR3: AAAGDLGNEQF
J: TRBJ2-3; length: 13; V: TRBV11-1; CDR3: ASSLVGEFGDTQY
J: TRBJ2-1; length: 13; V: TRBV10-1; CDR3: ASSYDRDVGNEQF
J: TRBJ2-1; length: 14; V: TRBV18; CDR3: ASSPGTSGAYNEQF
J: TRBJ1-4; length: 14; V: TRBV7-9; CDR3: ASSLASRAINEKLF
J: TRBJ2-3; length: 10; V: TRBV2; CDR3: ASRGGGDTQY
J: TRBJ1-2; length: 14; V: TRBV10-3; CDR3: AISERADSGGYGYT
J: TRBJ1-5; length: 10; V: TRBV12-3/TRBV12-4; CDR3: ASTSLNQPQH
J: TRBJ1-6; length: 12; V: TRBV6-6; CDR3: ASSSGVGGSPLH
J: TRBJ2-4; length: 13; V: TRBV27; CDR3: ASSFGSGSRNIQY
J: TRBJ2-4; length: 17; V: TRBV7-2; CDR3: ASSSFLSGGGIAKNIQY
J: TRBJ1-2; length: 9; V: TRBV25-1; CDR3: ASANSYGYT
J: TRBJ1-5; length: 16; V: TRBV19; CDR3: ASGDRGRRGYSNQPQH
J: TRBJ1-3; length: 12; V: TRBV2; CDR3: ASSVQGTLNTIY
J: TRBJ2-7; length: 13; V: TRBV7-2; CDR3: ASSLDTSGSYEQY
J: TRBJ2-1; length: 14; V: TRBV15; CDR3: ATRSTTSGVYNEQF
J: TRBJ1-2; length: 12; V: TRBV6-5; CDR3: ASSYRQGSYGYT
J: TRBJ1-2; length: 11; V: TRBV19; CDR3: ASSIGGVYGYT
J: TRBJ2-1; length: 19; V: TRBV4-1; CDR3: ASSQDRTEGQVLGKYGEQF